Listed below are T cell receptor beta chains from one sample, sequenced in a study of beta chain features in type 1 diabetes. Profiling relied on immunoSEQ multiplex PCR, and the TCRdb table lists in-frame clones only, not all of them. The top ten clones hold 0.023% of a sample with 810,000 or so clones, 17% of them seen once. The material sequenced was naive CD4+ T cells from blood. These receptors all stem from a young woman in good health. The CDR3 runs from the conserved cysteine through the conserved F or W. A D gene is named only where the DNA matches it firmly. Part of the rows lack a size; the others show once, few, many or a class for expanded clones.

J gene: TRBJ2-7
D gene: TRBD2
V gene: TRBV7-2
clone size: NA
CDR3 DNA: TGTGCCAGCTCCGGGACTAGCGGGAGGCAGCAGTACTTC
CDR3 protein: CASSGTSGRQQYF

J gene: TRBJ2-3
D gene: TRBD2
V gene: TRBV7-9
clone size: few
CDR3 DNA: TGTGCCAGCAGCTCCCTACTTCTAGCGGGAGGCCCAGATACGCAGTATTTT
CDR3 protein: CASSSLLLAGGPDTQYF

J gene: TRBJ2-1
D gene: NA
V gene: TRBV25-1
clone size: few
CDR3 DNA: TGTGCCAGCAGTGACCGGGGAGGTCCCTACAATGAGCAGTTCTTC
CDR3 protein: CASSDRGGPYNEQFF

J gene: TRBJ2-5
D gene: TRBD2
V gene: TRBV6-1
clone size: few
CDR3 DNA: TGTGCCAGCAGGAGGTTTCCAGCGGGAGTCGAGACCCAGTACTTC
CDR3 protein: CASRRFPAGVETQYF

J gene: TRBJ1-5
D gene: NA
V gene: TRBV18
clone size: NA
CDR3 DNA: TGTGCCAGCTCACCTAGCCGAGGGGGGCCCCAGCATTTT
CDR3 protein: CASSPSRGGPQHF

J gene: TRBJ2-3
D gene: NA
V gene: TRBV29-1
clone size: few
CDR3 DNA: TGCAGCGTTGGGGGAAGCGGGAGCACAGATACGCAGTATTTT
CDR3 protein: CSVGGSGSTDTQYF

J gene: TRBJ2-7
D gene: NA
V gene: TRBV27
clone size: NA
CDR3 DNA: TGTGCCAGCAGTTTAAAGGGGCACTCGGGCGAGCAGTACTTC
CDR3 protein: CASSLKGHSGEQYF

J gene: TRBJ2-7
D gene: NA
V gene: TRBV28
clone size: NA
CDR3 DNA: TGTGCCAGCAGGCAGGGCCTTACCACCCACGAGCAGTACTTC
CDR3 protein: CASRQGLTTHEQYF

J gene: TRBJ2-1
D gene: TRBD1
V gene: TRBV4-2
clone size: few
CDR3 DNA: TGTGCCAGCAGCCATGACAGGGGCTCCTACAATGAGCAGTTCTTC
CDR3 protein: CASSHDRGSYNEQFF

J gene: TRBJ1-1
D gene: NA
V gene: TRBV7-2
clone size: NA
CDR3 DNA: TGTGCCAGCAGTCAAAGTCGGGGAAACACTGAAGCTTTCTTT
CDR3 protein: CASSQSRGNTEAFF

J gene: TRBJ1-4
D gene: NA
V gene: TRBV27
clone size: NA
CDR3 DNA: TGTGCCAGCAGTTTAGATCGTAGTCCTGGGAGGGAAAAACTGTTTTTT
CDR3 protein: CASSLDRSPGREKLFF

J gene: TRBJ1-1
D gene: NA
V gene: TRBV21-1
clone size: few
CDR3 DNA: TGTGCCAGCAGCAAAGCGGGGGTTCGCGAGGGTGGAGACACTGAAGCTTTCTTT
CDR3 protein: CASSKAGVREGGDTEAFF

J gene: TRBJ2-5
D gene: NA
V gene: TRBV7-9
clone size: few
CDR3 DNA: TGTGCCGGCGGGGCCGGACAAGAGACCCAGTACTTC
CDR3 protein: CAGGAGQETQYF

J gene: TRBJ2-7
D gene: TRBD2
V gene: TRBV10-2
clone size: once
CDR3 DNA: TGCGCCAGCAGAGCTAGCGGGAGCGGTTCCTACGAGCAGTACTTC
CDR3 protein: CASRASGSGSYEQYF

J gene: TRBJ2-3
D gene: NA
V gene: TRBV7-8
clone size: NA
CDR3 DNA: TGTGCCAGCAGCTTAGTGGCCTACCGCACAGATACGCAGTATTTT
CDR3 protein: CASSLVAYRTDTQYF

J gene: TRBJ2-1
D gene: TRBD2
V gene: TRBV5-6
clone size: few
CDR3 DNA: TGTGCCAGCAGCTTGGATCGCGGGACTAGGGGTCTCTTC
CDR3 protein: CASSLDRGTRGLF

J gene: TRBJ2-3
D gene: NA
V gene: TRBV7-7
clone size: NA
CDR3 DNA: TGTGCTAGCAGCTCCCCAGGCACAGATACGCAGTATTTT
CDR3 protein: CASSSPGTDTQYF

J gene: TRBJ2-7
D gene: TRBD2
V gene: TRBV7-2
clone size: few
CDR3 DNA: TGTGCCAGCAGCTTAGATACTTTTGCGGGAGGGCCGCTCTACGAGCAGTACTTC
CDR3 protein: CASSLDTFAGGPLYEQYF

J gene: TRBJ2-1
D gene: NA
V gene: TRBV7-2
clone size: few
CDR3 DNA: TGTGCCAGCAGCACCGAGCGTATCAATGAGCAGTTCTTC
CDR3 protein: CASSTERINEQFF

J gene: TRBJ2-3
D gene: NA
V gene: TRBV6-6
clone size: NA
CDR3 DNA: TGTGCCAGCAGTAAACCGGACAGCACAGATACGCAGTATTTT
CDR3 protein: CASSKPDSTDTQYF

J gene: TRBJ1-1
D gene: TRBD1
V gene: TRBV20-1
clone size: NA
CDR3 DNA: TGCACCGAACGACAGGGGTCTGAAGCTTTCTTT
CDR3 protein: CTERQGSEAFF

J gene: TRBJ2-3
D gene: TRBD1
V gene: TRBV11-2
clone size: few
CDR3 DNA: TGTGCCAGCAGCTTAAGGCAGGGGGGCACAGATACGCAGTATTTT
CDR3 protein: CASSLRQGGTDTQYF

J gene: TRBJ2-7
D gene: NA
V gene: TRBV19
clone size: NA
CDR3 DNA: TGTGCCAGTAGTAGATCCCAGACCAACTACGAGCAGTACTTC
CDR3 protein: CASSRSQTNYEQYF

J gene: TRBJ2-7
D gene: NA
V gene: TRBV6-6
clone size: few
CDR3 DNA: TGTGCCAGCATCAAGGACAACCCCTACGAGCAGTACTTC
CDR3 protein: CASIKDNPYEQYF

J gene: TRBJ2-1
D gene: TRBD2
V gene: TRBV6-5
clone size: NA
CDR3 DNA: TGTGCCAGCAGGGGACTAGCGGGAGCTGAGCAGTTCTTC
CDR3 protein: CASRGLAGAEQFF

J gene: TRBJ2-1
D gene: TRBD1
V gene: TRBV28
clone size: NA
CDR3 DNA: TGTGCCAGCAGTCCGCGCTCAGGGGGCGCTTGGGAGCAGTTCTTC
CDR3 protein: CASSPRSGGAWEQFF

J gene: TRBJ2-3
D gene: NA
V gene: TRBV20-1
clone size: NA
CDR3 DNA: TGCAGTGCCATCACAGATACGCAGTATTTT
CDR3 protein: CSAITDTQYF

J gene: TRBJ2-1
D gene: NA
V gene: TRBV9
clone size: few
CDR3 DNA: TGTGCCAGCAGCGTAGGAGAGGGGGGTAACAATGAGCAGTTCTTC
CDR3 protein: CASSVGEGGNNEQFF

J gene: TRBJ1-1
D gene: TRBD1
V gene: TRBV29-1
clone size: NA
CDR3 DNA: TGCAGCGTTGGGAGGGGGCTTGGCATAGGTTACGCCGAGAACACTGAAGCTTTCTTT
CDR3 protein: CSVGRGLGIGYAENTEAFF

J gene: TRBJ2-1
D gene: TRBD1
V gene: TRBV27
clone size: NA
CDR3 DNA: TGTGCCAGCAGTTTATCCCGGACAGGGACAGGTCAGTTCTTC
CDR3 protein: CASSLSRTGTGQFF

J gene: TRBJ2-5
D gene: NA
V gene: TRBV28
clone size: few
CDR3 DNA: TGTGCCAGCAGTTTATCTGGCATCTTTTGGTACTTC
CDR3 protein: CASSLSGIFWYF

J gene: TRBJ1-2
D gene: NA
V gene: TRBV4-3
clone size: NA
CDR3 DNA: TGCGCCAGCAGCTATTCCCCCCGGACAGACTATGGCTACACCTTC
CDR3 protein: CASSYSPRTDYGYTF

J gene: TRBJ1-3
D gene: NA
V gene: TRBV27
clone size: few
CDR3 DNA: TGTGCCAGCAGGTCGGGGAACTCTGGAAACACCATATATTTT
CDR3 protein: CASRSGNSGNTIYF

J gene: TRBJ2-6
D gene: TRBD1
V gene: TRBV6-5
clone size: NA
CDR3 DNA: TGTGCCAGCAGCTCCGGACAGGCTGGGGCCAACGTCCTGACTTTC
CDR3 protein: CASSSGQAGANVLTF

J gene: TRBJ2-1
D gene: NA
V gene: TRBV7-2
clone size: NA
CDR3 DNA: TGTGCCAGCAGCTTAGCGGCAACTAGGTACCACCCGAGCTCCTACAATGAGCAGTTCTTC
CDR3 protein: CASSLAATRYHPSSYNEQFF

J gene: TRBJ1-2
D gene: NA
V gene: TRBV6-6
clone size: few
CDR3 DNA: TGTGCCAGCAGTTACTCCCGCGGGGGGCAGGGTGGCTACACCTTC
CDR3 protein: CASSYSRGGQGGYTF

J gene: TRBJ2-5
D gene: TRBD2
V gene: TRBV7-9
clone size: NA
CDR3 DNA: TGTGCCAGCAGCCTAGATTGGAGGACTAGCGGGCAAGAGACCCAGTACTTC
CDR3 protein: CASSLDWRTSGQETQYF